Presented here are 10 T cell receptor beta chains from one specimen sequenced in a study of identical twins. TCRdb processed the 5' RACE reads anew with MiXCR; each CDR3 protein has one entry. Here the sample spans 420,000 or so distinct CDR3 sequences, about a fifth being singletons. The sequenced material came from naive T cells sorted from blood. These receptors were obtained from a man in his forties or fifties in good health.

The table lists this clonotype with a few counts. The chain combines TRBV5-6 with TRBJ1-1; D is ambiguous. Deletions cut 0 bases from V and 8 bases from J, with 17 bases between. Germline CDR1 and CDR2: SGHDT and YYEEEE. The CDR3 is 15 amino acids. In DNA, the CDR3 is TGTGCCAGCAGCTTGGCCTTAGGACCTCTAAGGGAAGCTTTCTTT. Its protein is CASSLALGPLREAFF. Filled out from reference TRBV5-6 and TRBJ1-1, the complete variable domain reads DAGVTQSPTHLIKTRGQQVTLRCSPKSGHDTVSWYQQALGQGPQFIFQYYEEEERQRGNFPDRFSGHQFPNYSSELNVNALLLGDSALYLCASSLALGPLREAFFGQGTRLTVV.

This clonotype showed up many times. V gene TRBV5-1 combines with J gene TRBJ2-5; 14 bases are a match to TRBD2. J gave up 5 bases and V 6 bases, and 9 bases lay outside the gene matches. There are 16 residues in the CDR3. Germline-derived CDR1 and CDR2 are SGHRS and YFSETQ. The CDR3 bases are TGCGCCAGCAAGACCGGGACTAGCGGGAGTCGGGAGACCCAGTACTTC. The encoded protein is CASKTGTSGSRETQYF.

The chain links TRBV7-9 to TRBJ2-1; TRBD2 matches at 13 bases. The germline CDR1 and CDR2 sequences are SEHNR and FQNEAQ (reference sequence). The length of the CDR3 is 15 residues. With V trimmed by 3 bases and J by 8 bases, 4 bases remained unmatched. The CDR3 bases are TGTGCCAGCAGCTTTAGGACTAGCGGGAGATATGAGCAGTTCTTC. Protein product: CASSFRTSGRYEQFF. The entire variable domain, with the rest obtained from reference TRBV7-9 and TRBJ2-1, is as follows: DTGVSQNPRHKITKRGQNVTFRCDPISEHNRLYWYRQTLGQGPEFLTYFQNEAQLEKSRLLSDRFSAERPKGSFSTLEIQRTEQGDSAMYLCASSFRTSGRYEQFFGPGTRLTVL.

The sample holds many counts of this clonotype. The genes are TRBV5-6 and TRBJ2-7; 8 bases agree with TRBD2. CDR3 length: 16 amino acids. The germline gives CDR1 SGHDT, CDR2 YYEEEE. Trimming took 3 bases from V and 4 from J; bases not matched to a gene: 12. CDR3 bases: TGTGCCAGCAGCTCCCTTCTCGCGGGAGGCCTTTACGAGCAGTACTTC. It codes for CASSSLLAGGLYEQYF.

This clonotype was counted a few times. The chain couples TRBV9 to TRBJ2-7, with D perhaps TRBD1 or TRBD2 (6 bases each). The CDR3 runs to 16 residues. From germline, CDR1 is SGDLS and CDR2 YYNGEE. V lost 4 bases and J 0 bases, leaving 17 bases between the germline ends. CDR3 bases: TGTGCCAGCAGCAAACAACAGGGAGCGGGCTCCTACGAGCAGTACTTC. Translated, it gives CASSKQQGAGSYEQYF.

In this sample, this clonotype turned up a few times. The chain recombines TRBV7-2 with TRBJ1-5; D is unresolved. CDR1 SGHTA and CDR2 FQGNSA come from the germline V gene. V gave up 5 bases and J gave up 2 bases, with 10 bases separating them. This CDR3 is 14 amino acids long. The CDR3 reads CASSLNPGNQPQHF. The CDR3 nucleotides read TGTGCCAGCAGCCTCAACCCGGGCAATCAGCCCCAGCATTTT.

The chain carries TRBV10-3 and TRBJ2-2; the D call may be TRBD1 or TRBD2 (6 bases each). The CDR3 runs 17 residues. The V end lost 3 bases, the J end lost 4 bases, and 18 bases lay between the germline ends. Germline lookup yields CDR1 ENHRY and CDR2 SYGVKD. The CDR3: CAISDLRGARITGELFF. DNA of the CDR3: TGTGCCATCAGTGACTTGAGGGGGGCGCGTATCACCGGGGAGCTGTTTTTT.

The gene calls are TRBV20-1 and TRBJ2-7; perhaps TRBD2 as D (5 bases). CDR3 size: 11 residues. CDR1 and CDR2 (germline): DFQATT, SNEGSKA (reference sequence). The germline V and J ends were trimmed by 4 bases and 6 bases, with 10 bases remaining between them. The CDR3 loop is CSATEGSEQYF. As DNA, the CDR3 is TGCAGTGCTACTGAGGGCAGCGAGCAGTACTTC.

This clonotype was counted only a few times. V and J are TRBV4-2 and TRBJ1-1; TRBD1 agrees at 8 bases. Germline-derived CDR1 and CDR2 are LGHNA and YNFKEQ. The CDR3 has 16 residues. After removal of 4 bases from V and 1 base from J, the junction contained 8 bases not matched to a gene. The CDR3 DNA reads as TGTGCCAGCAGCCCTCGAGACAGGGGCAGGAACACTGAAGCTTTCTTT. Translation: CASSPRDRGRNTEAFF.

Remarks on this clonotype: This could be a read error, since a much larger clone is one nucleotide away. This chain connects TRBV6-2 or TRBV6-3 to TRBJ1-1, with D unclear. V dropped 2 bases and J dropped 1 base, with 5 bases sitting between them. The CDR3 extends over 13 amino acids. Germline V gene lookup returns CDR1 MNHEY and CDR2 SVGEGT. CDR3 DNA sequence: TGTGCCAGCAGTTACGAGAGGAACACTGAAGCTTTCTTT. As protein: CASSYERNTEAFF.